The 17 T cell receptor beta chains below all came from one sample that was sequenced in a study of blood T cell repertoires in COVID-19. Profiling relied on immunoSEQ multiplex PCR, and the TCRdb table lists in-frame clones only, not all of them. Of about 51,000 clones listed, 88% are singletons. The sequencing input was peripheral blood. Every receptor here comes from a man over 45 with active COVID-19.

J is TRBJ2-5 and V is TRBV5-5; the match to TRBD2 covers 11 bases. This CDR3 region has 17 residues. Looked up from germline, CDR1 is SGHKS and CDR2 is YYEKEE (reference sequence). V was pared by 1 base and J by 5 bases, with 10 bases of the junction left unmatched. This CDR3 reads CASSLNPRLAGLETQYF. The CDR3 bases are TGTGCCAGCAGCTTGAACCCACGACTAGCGGGATTGGAGACCCAGTACTTC.

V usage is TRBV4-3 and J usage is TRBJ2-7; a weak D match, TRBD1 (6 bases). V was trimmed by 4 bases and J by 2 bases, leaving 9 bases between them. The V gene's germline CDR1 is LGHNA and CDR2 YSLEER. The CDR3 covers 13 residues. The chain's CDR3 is CASSLTGTYEQYF. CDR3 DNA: TGCGCCAGCAGCCTCACAGGGACCTACGAGCAGTACTTC.

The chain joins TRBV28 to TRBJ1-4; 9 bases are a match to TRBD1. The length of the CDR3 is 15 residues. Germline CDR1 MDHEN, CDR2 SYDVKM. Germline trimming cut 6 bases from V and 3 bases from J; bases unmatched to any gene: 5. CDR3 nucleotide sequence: TGTGCCAGCAGGCAACAGGGGGCTTCTAATGAAAAACTGTTTTTT. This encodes CASRQQGASNEKLFF.

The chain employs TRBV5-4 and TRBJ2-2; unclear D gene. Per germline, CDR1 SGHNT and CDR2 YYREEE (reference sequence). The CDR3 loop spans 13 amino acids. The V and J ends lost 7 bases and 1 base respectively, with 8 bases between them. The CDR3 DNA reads TGTGCCAGCGGCAGGAAGAACACCGGGGAGCTGTTTTTT. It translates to CASGRKNTGELFF. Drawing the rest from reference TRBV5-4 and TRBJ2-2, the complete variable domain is ETGVTQSPTHLIKTRGQQVTLRCSSQSGHNTVSWYQQALGQGPQFIFQYYREEENGRGNFPPRFSGLQFPNYSSELNVNALELDDSALYLCASGRKNTGELFFGEGSRLTVL.

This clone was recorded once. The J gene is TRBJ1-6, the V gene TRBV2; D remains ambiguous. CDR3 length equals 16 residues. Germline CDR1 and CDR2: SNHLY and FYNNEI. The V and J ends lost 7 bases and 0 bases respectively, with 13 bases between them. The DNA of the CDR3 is TGTGCCAGCAAGAGCCCCCGGAGCTCCTATAATTCACCCCTCCACTTT. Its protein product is CASKSPRSSYNSPLHF.

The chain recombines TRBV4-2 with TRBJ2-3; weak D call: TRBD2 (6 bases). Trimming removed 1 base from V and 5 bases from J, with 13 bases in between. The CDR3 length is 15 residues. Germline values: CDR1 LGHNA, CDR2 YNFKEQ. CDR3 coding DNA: TGTGCCAGCAGCCAAGTCGGAATAGCGGAAGATACGCAGTATTTT. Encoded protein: CASSQVGIAEDTQYF.

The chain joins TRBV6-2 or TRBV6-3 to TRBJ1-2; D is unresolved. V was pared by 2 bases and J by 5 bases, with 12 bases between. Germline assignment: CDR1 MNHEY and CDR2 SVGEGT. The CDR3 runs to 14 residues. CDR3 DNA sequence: TGTGCCAGCAGTTACGGCAGGAGGCGGTATGGCTACACCTTC. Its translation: CASSYGRRRYGYTF.

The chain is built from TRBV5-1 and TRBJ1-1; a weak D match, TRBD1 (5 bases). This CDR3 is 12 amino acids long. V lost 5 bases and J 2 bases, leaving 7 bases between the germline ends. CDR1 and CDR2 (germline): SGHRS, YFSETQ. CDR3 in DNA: TGCGCCAGCAGGGGGACTAACACTGAAGCTTTCTTT. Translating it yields CASRGTNTEAFF.

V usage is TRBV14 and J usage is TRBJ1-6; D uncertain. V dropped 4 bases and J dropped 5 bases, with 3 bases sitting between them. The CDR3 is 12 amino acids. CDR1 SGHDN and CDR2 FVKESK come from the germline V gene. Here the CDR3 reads CASSPNNSPLHF. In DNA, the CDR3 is TGTGCCAGCAGCCCTAATAATTCACCCCTCCACTTT.

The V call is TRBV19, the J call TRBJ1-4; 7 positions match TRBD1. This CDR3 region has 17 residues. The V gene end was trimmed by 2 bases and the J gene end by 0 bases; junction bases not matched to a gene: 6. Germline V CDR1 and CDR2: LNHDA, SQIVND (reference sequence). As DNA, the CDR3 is TGTGCCAGTAGTATACGGGGACAGACTGCAACTAATGAAAAACTGTTTTTT. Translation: CASSIRGQTATNEKLFF.

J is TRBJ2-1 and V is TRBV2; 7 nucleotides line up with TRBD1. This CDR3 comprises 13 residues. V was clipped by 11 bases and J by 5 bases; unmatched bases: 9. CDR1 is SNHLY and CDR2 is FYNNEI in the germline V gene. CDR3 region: CAGEGQTNNEQFF. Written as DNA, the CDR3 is TGTGCCGGAGAGGGACAGACGAACAATGAGCAGTTCTTC.

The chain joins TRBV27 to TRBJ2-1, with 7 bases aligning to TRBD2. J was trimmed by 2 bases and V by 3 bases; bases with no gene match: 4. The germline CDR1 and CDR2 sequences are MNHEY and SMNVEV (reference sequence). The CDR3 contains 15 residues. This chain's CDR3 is CASSFGGGAYNEQFF. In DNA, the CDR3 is TGTGCCAGCAGTTTTGGGGGGGGAGCCTACAATGAGCAGTTCTTC.

In DNA form, the CDR3 reads TGTGCCAGCAGCTTAAGGGCAGGGGAAGAGACCCAGTACTTC. Encoded protein: CASSLRAGEETQYF. The chain couples TRBV7-9 to TRBJ2-5; D might be TRBD1 (6 bases). The CDR3 runs to 14 residues. CDR1 and CDR2 from the germline V gene are SEHNR and FQNEAQ (reference sequence). V gave up 2 bases and J gave up 3 bases, with 10 bases separating them. The full variable domain, completed using reference TRBV7-9 and TRBJ2-5, is DTGVSQNPRHKITKRGQNVTFRCDPISEHNRLYWYRQTLGQGPEFLTYFQNEAQLEKSRLLSDRFSAERPKGSFSTLEIQRTEQGDSAMYLCASSLRAGEETQYFGPGTRLLVL.

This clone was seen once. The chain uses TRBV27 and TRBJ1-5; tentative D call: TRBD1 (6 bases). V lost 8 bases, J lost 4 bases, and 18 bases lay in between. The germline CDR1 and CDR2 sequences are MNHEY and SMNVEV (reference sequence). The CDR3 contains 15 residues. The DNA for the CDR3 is TGTGCCAGCCGGGCGGCGACTGGACAGAATCAGCCCCAGCATTTT. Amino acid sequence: CASRAATGQNQPQHF.

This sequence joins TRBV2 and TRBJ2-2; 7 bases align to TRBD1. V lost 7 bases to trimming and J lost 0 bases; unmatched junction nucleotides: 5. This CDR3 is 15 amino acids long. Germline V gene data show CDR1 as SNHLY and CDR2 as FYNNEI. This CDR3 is CASKQGYANTGELFF. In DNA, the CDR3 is TGTGCCAGCAAACAGGGGTACGCGAACACCGGGGAGCTGTTTTTT.

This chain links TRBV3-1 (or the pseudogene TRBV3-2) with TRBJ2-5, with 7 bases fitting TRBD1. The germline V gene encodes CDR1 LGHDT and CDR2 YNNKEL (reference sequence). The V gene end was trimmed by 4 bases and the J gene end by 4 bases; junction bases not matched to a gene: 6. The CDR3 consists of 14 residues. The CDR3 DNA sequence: TGTGCCAGCAGCCGGGGGACAGTGGGAGAGACCCAGTACTTC. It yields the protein CASSRGTVGETQYF.

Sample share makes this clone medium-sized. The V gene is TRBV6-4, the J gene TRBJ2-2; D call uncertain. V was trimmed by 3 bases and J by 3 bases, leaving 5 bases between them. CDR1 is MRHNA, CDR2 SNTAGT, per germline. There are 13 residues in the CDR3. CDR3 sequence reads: CASSEQYTGELFF. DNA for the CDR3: TGTGCCAGCAGTGAACAGTACACCGGGGAGCTGTTTTTT.